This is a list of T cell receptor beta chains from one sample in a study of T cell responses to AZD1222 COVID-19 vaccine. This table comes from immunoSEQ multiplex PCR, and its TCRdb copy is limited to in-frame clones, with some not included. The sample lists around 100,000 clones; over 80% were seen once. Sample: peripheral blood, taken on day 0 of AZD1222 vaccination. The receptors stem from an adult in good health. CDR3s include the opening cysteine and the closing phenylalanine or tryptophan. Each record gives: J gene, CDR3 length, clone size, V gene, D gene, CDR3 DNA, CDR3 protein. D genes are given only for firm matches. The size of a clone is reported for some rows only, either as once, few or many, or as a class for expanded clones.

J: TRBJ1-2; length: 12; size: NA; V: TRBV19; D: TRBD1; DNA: TGTGCCAGTAGTACCGGGACAGGCGGCTACACCTTC; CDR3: CASSTGTGGYTF
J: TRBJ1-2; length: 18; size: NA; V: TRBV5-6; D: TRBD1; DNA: TGTGCCAGCAGTCCTGACAGGGGGCGGATTCGCGTGAACTATGGCTACACCTTC; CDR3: CASSPDRGRIRVNYGYTF
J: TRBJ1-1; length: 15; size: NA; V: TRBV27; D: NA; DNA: TGTGCCAGCAGGGAACTTAGGGGTTCGAACACTGAAGCTTTCTTT; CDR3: CASRELRGSNTEAFF
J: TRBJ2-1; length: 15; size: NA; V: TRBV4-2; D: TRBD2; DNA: TGTGCCAGCAGCCAAGCTAGCGGGGCATACAATGAGCAGTTCTTC; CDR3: CASSQASGAYNEQFF
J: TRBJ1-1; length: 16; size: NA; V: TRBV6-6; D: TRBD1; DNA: TGTGCCAGCAGTTACTCACGCCGGGACAGCCCCACTGAAGCTTTCTTT; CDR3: CASSYSRRDSPTEAFF
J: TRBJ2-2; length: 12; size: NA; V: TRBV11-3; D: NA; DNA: TGTATTGCGGGAAAGAACACCGGGGAGCTGTTTTTT; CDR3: CIAGKNTGELFF
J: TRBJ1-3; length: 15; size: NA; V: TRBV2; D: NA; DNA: TGTGCCAGCAGAAGGGACCTAAGCTCTGGAAACACCATATATTTT; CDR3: CASRRDLSSGNTIYF
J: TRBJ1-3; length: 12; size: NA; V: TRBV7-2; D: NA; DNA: TGTGCCAGCAGCTTACCCGGAAACACCATATATTTT; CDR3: CASSLPGNTIYF
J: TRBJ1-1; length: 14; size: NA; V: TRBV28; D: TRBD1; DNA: TGTGCCAGCATCCTGGACAGGGGGATCACTGAAGCTTTCTTT; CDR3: CASILDRGITEAFF
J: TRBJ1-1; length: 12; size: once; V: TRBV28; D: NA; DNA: TGTGCCAGCAGTTTATTTTTGGGTGTTGCTTTCTTT; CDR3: CASSLFLGVAFF
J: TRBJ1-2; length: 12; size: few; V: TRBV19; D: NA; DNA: TGTGCCAGTAGTATAGGGGGCGACGGCTACACCTTC; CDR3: CASSIGGDGYTF
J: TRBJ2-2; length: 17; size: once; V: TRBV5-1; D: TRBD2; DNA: TGCGCCAGCAGCTTAATAGCGGGAGATGGGAACACCGGGGAGCTGTTTTTT; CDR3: CASSLIAGDGNTGELFF
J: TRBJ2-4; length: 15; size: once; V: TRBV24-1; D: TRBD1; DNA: TGTGCCACCAGTGATTCGACCGGGACAGGCTTCGGTCAGTACTTC; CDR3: CATSDSTGTGFGQYF
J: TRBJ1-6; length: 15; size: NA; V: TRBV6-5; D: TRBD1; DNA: TGTGCCAGCAGTTACAAGGGACAGGGATTTTCACCCCTCCACTTT; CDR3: CASSYKGQGFSPLHF
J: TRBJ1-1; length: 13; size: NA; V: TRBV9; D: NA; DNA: TGTGCCAGCAGCATAGGGGCGAGTACTGAAGCTTTCTTT; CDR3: CASSIGASTEAFF
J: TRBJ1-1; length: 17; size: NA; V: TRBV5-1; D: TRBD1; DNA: TGCGCCAGCAGCTTGGGACAGGGGAAGGTCAAGGGCACTGAAGCTTTCTTT; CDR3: CASSLGQGKVKGTEAFF
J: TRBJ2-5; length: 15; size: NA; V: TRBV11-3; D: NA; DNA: TGTGCCAGCAGCTTAGGGCGGTCCGCCAGGGAGACCCAGTACTTC; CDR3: CASSLGRSARETQYF
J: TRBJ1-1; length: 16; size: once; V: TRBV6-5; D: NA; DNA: TGTGCCAGCAGTTACTCGACTCCGGGTTTCAGCGGGGGTTCTTTCTTT; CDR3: CASSYSTPGFSGGSFF
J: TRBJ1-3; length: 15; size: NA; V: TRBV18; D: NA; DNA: TGTGCCAGCTCAGGTGTAAGCCTCTCTGGAAACACCATATATTTT; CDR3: CASSGVSLSGNTIYF
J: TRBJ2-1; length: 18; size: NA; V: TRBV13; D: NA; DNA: TGTGCCAGCAGCACCAGCGGGGCGGGGGCTAGCTCCTACAATGAGCAGTTCTTC; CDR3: CASSTSGAGASSYNEQFF
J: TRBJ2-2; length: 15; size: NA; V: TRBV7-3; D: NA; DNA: TGTGCCAGCAGCCCGAGCGGCGCGAACACCGGGGAGCTGTTTTTT; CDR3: CASSPSGANTGELFF
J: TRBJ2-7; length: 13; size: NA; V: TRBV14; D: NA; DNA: TGTGCCAGCAGTCAAACAGGTGCGGACGAGCAGTACTTC; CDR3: CASSQTGADEQYF
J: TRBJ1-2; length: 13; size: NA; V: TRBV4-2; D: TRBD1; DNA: TGTGCCAGCAGCCAAGAAAGGGGGCATGGCTACACCTTC; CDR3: CASSQERGHGYTF
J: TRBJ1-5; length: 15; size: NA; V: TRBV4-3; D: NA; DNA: TGCGCCAGCAGCCAAGATCGCGGGGGGGGTCAGCCCCAGCATTTT; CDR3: CASSQDRGGGQPQHF
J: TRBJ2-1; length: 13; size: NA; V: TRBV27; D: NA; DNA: TGTGCCAGCAGTTTTGGGAAGTACAATGAGCAGTTCTTC; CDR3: CASSFGKYNEQFF
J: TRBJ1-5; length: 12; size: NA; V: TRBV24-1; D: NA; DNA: TGTGCCACCTCAGAGGAGAGTCAGCCCCAGCATTTT; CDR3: CATSEESQPQHF
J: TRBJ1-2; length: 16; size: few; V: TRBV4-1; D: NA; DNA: TGCGCCAGCAGCCAAGGACGGACGGATCAAAACTATGGCTACACCTTC; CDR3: CASSQGRTDQNYGYTF
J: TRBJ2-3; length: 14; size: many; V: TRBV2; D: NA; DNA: TGTGCCAGCTCCCGACTAGTTTCCGCAGATACGCAGTATTTT; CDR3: CASSRLVSADTQYF
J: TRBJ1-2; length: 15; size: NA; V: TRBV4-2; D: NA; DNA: TGTGCCAGCGCTTATGATCAGGGCCCTAACTATGGCTACACCTTC; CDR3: CASAYDQGPNYGYTF
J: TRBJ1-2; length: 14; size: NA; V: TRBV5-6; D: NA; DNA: TGTGCCAGCAGCTCAACCCAACCGGGTTATGGCTACACCTTC; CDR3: CASSSTQPGYGYTF
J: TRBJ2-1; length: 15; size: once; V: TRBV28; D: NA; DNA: TGTGCCAGCAGGTTCGCCGGGACATACAACAATGAGCAGTTCTTC; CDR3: CASRFAGTYNNEQFF
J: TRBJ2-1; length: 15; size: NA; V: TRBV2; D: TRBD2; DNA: TGTGCCAGCAGTGAAGCACTAGCGGGGTACAATGAGCAGTTCTTC; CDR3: CASSEALAGYNEQFF
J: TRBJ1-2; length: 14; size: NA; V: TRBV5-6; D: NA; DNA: TGTGCCAGCAGCTTGTGGGGACAACCCTATGGCTACACCTTC; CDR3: CASSLWGQPYGYTF
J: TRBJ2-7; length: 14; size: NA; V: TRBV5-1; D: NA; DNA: TGCGCCAGCAGCTTTTCCCGACCCAACTACGAGCAGTACTTC; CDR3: CASSFSRPNYEQYF
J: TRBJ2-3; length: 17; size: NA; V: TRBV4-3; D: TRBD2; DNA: TGCGCCAGCAGCCAAGAATACAGCGGGGGGCGCACAGATACGCAGTATTTT; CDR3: CASSQEYSGGRTDTQYF
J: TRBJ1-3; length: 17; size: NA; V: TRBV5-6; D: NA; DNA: TGTGCCAGCAGCCTCACTTTAACAGGGTACTCTGGAAACACCATATATTTT; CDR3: CASSLTLTGYSGNTIYF
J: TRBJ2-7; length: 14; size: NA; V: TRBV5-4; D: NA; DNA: TGTGCCAGCAGCCAGGTAGGGGCGTTACACGAGCAGTACTTC; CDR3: CASSQVGALHEQYF
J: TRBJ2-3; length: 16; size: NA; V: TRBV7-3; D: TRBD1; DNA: TGTGCCAGCAGCTCCGCCGGGACAGGGGACACAGATACGCAGTATTTT; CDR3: CASSSAGTGDTDTQYF
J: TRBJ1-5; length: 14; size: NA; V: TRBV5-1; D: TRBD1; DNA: TGCGCCAGCAGCCCCGACAGGGGAAATCAGCCCCAGCATTTT; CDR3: CASSPDRGNQPQHF
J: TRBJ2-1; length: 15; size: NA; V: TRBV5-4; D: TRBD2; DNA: TGTGCCAGCAGCTTCCCTAGCGGGAGCGTTAATGAGCAGTTCTTC; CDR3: CASSFPSGSVNEQFF
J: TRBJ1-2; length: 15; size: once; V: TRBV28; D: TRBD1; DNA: TGTGCCAGCAGTGGACCGGGACAGGGGAACTATGGCTACACCTTC; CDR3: CASSGPGQGNYGYTF
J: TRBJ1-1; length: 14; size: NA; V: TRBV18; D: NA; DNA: TGTGCCAGCTCACCACCTCAGGGGTACACTGAAGCTTTCTTT; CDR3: CASSPPQGYTEAFF
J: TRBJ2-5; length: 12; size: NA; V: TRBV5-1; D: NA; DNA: TGCGCCAGCAGCGTCCAGGGAGAGACCCAGTACTTC; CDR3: CASSVQGETQYF
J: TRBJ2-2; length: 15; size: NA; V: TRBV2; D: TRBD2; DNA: TGTGCCAGCAGACCGACTAGCGGGTACGCCGGGGAGCTGTTTTTT; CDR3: CASRPTSGYAGELFF
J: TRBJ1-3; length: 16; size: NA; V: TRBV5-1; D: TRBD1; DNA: TGCGCCAGCAGCGATTGGGACAGCCACTCTGGAAACACCATATATTTT; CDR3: CASSDWDSHSGNTIYF
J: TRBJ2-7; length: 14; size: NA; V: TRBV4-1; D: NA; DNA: TGCGCCAGCAGCCAAAGGGACACTCTATACGAGCAGTACTTC; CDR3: CASSQRDTLYEQYF
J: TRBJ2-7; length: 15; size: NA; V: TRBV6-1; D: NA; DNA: TGTGCCAGCAGTGAAGCGTTTTTTGGGTCCTACGAGCAGTACTTC; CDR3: CASSEAFFGSYEQYF
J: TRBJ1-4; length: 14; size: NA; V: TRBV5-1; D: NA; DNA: TGCGCCAGCAGCCAACAGGCGGTTAATGAAAAACTGTTTTTT; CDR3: CASSQQAVNEKLFF
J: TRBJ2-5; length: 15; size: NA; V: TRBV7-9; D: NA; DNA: TGTGCCAGCAGCTTTACTAGCAGGTACCAAGAGACCCAGTACTTC; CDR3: CASSFTSRYQETQYF
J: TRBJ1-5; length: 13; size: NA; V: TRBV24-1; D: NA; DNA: TGTGCCACCAGTGATTTGCAAGGTGAGCCCCAGCATTTT; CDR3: CATSDLQGEPQHF
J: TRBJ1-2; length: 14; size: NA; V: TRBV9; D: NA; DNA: TGTGCCAGCAGCGTAGACCAGGGCCTCTATGGCTACACCTTC; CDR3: CASSVDQGLYGYTF
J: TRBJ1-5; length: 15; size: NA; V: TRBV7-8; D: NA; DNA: TGTGCCAGCAGCTTAGCCCCTGTCGGCAATCAGCCCCAGCATTTT; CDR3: CASSLAPVGNQPQHF
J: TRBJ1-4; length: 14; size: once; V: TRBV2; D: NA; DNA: TGTGCCAGCAGTGATCGGACGGTTAATGAAAAACTGTTTTTT; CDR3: CASSDRTVNEKLFF
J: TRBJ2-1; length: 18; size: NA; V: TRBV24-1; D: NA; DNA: TGTGCCACCAGTGCTGTCACAGGGCTCTACAGCTCCTACAATGAGCAGTTCTTC; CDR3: CATSAVTGLYSSYNEQFF